One sample yielded the 3 T cell receptor beta chains listed below, sequenced in a study of cytotoxic CD8 clonotypes in ibrutinib-treated CLL. Repertoires were generated with immunoSEQ multiplex PCR, while TCRdb's copy carries only in-frame clones and drops some. The repertoire has approximately 32,000 clones, approximately 45% of them found once; the top ten carry 15% to 20%. Sequencing was performed on PBMCs, taken before ibrutinib treatment. The receptors here all came from a human donor with chronic lymphocytic leukemia.

The chain couples TRBV19 to TRBJ2-3, with 10 bases aligning to TRBD2. V gave up 1 base and J gave up 6 bases; unmatched junction bases: 7. The germline V gene encodes CDR1 LNHDA and CDR2 SQIVND (reference sequence). The CDR3 is made up of 16 amino acids. The CDR3 DNA reads TGTGCCAGTAGTATAGGGAGCGGGGGGGCCGGGGATACGCAGTATTTT. Translation gives CASSIGSGGAGDTQYF.

The chain carries TRBV28 and TRBJ1-3; D gene ambiguous. Per the germline V gene, CDR1 is MDHEN and CDR2 is SYDVKM. This CDR3 comprises 14 residues. V dropped 3 bases and J dropped 4 bases, with 10 bases sitting between them. The CDR3 region is CASSFYVGGNTIYF. CDR3 nucleotide sequence: TGTGCCAGCAGTTTTTATGTGGGGGGAAACACCATATATTTT.

This chain joins TRBV25-1 and TRBJ2-3; the match to TRBD2 covers 13 bases. With V trimmed by 4 bases and J by 3 bases, 1 base remained unmatched. The CDR3 runs to 15 residues. Germline V gives CDR1 MGHDK, CDR2 SYGVNS. The CDR3 sequence is CASSALAGGTDTQYF. The CDR3 DNA reads TGTGCCAGCAGTGCACTAGCGGGGGGGACAGATACGCAGTATTTT.